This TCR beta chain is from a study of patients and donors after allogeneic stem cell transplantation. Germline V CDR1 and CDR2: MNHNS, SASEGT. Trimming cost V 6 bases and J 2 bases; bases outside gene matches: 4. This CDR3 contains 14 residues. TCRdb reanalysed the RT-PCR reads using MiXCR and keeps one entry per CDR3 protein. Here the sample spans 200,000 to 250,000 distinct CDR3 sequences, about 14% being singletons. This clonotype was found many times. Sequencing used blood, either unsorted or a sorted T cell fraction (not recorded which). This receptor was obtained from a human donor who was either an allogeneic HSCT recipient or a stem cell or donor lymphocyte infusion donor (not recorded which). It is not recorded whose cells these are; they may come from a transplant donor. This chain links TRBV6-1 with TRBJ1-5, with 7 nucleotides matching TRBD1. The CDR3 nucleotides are TGTGCCAGCAGAGGAGGGGGCGGCAATCAGCCCCAGCATTTT. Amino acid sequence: CASRGGGGNQPQHF.